One TCR beta chain is described in this entry. Its specificity is unknown. TCRdb analysed the 5' RACE reads with MiXCR anew, one entry per CDR3 protein. The sample consists of 360,000 or so distinct CDR3 sequences, around 30% of them appearing once. The data derive from a study of T-cell memory formation after mild COVID-19. Study overall: TCR clusters were mostly donor specific. Broader study findings: Whereas later expanders leaned CD4+, clones contracting day 15 to 85 showed a balanced CD4/CD8 makeup. Researchers report contracting CD4+ clones mostly in CM and EM, with CD8+ clones in EMRA. Detection of some responders pre-infection suggested pre-existing cross-reactive memory T cells participated.

Trimming removed 2 bases at V and 0 bases at J, with 11 bases between. CDR1 is MNHEY, CDR2 SVGAGI, per germline. The CDR3 loop spans 15 amino acids. This TCR derives from an adult woman who had mild COVID-19 (a few samples of this study predate the infection). Cell type and time point are not known. Sequenced input: PBMCs or a T cell subset sorted from them (not recorded which). The J gene is TRBJ2-7, the V gene TRBV6-5, with no clear D. The CDR3 here is CASSYRNDGSYEQYF. In nucleotides, the CDR3 is TGTGCCAGCAGTTACCGAAATGACGGCTCCTACGAGCAGTACTTC.